These 21 T cell receptor beta chains share one sample of origin, sequenced in a study of early T cells in non-severe SARS-CoV-2 infection. TCRdb fed the 5' RACE reads into MiXCR, producing one record per CDR3 protein. The sample lists approximately 65,000 distinct CDR3 sequences; about 10% were seen once. The sequencing used whole blood, collected at baseline. The receptors derive from an adult who was a healthcare worker with PCR-confirmed SARS-CoV-2 infection or an uninfected control (not recorded which).

This clonotype appeared many times. The genes are TRBV7-3 and TRBJ1-6; no clear D. The germline CDR1 and CDR2 sequences are SGHTA and FQGTGA. This CDR3 has 14 amino acids. The V end was cut by 5 bases, the J end by 6 bases, with 11 bases between. In DNA form, the CDR3 reads TGTGCCAGCAGCAAACATTCGACTAATTCACCCCTCCACTTT. Translation gives CASSKHSTNSPLHF.

This chain connects TRBV6-2 or TRBV6-3 to TRBJ1-1; D remains ambiguous. This CDR3 has 15 residues. Germline V lookup: CDR1 MNHEY, CDR2 SVGEGT. V lost 2 bases and J lost 1, with 11 bases in between. For the CDR3, the DNA is TGTGCCAGCAGTTACACTGGTTACGGGAACACTGAAGCTTTCTTT. Protein product: CASSYTGYGNTEAFF.

The chain links TRBV6-1 to TRBJ1-2; D unresolved. The CDR3 runs 13 residues. The ends were cut back, 5 bases at V and 6 bases at J, with 13 bases in the middle. Germline values: CDR1 MNHNS, CDR2 SASEGT. Here the CDR3 DNA reads TGTGCCAGCAGTACCCGGTCCTCCCATGGCTACACCTTC. This encodes CASSTRSSHGYTF.

The rearrangement joins TRBV2 to TRBJ1-1; 7 nucleotides match TRBD1. J lost 1 base, V lost 6 bases, and 8 bases had no gene match. This CDR3 has 15 amino acids. CDR1 is SNHLY and CDR2 is FYNNEI in the germline V gene. Here the CDR3 DNA reads TGTGCCAGCAGGGCATTACAGGGGCGGAACACTGAAGCTTTCTTT. This encodes CASRALQGRNTEAFF. The entire variable domain, with the rest obtained from reference TRBV2 and TRBJ1-1, is as follows: EPEVTQTPSHQVTQMGQEVILRCVPISNHLYFYWYRQILGQKVEFLVSFYNNEISEKSEIFDDQFSVERPDGSNFTLKIRSTKLEDSAMYFCASRALQGRNTEAFFGQGTRLTVV.

The CDR3 DNA reads as TGTGCCAGCAGCGAGGGGCCAGACGAGCAGTACTTC. Amino acids: CASSEGPDEQYF. The V gene is TRBV2, the J gene TRBJ2-7; D could derive from TRBD1 or TRBD2 (5 bases each). With 6 bases removed from V and 5 bases from J, the gap between germline ends came to 11 bases. This CDR3 is built from 12 residues. Per germline, CDR1 SNHLY and CDR2 FYNNEI.

This clonotype turned up a few times. This chain connects TRBV27 to TRBJ2-1, with D perhaps being TRBD1 or TRBD2 (6 bases each). The CDR3 is 17 amino acids. V was pared by 6 bases and J by 4 bases, with 22 bases between. Per the germline V gene, CDR1 is MNHEY and CDR2 is SMNVEV (reference sequence). DNA for the CDR3: TGTGCCAGCAGCCGAGGGGGGCAGGGTTTGGTGTACAATGAGCAGTTCTTC. It codes for CASSRGGQGLVYNEQFF.

The V call is TRBV20-1, the J call TRBJ1-1; weak D call: TRBD1 (6 bases). Germline V CDR1 and CDR2: DFQATT, SNEGSKA (reference sequence). The CDR3 extends over 15 amino acids. Deletions cut 3 bases from V and 1 base from J, with 15 bases between. The CDR3 here is CSARDPGGANTEAFF. The CDR3, as DNA: TGCAGTGCTAGGGACCCCGGGGGGGCGAACACTGAAGCTTTCTTT.

In this sample, this clonotype turned up a few times. The chain uses TRBV30 and TRBJ1-2; D is possibly TRBD1 (5 bases). Germline CDR1 is GTSNPN and CDR2 is SVGIG (reference sequence). V was cut by 0 bases and J by 3 bases, with 11 bases left in between. The CDR3 is 14 residues long. In DNA, the CDR3 is TGTGCCTGGAGTGTAGGGGTTCCTGACTATGGCTACACCTTC. Protein product: CAWSVGVPDYGYTF.

The chain joins TRBV20-1 to TRBJ2-5; no reliable D call. This CDR3 contains 13 residues. V lost 1 base, J lost 3 bases, and 9 bases lay in between. In germline, CDR1 is DFQATT, CDR2 SNEGSKA (reference sequence). The CDR3 sequence is CSARVVGKETQYF. The CDR3 DNA reads as TGCAGTGCTAGAGTGGTCGGAAAAGAGACCCAGTACTTC.

This clonotype was observed a few times. J is TRBJ1-2 and V is TRBV12-3 or TRBV12-4, with D perhaps TRBD1 (5 bases). CDR3 length: 13 residues. V gave up 6 bases and J gave up 2 bases, with 10 bases separating them. The CDR3: CASSLTENYGYTF. The CDR3 DNA is TGTGCCAGCAGCCTGACAGAAAACTATGGCTACACCTTC.

V is TRBV12-3 or TRBV12-4 and J is TRBJ2-5; no definite D call. Trimming pared 4 bases from V and 4 bases from J, leaving 7 bases between. The CDR3 contains 12 residues. The CDR3 coding sequence is TGTGCCAGCAGTTCGGAGTTAGAGACCCAGTACTTC. Residues: CASSSELETQYF.

This clonotype was seen many times. V is TRBV24-1 and J is TRBJ1-4; TRBD1 aligns across 7 bases. Germline V gene data show CDR1 as KGHDR and CDR2 as SFDVKD. The ends lost 3 bases at V and 5 bases at J; junction bases unmatched: 5. The CDR3 spans 15 residues. In DNA, the CDR3 is TGTGCCACCAGTGATAGGGACAGCTCCAATGAAAAACTGTTTTTT. This sequence encodes CATSDRDSSNEKLFF.

CDR3 sequence: CASSLYLGTENTIYF. The CDR3 coding sequence is TGTGCCAGCAGCTTATATCTGGGGACAGAAAACACCATATATTTT. The chain links TRBV5-4 to TRBJ1-3; 7 positions match TRBD1. This CDR3 is built from 15 residues. CDR1 is SGHNT and CDR2 is YYREEE in the germline V gene (reference sequence). V shed 2 bases and J 6 bases; nucleotides not matched to a gene: 8.

The table lists this clonotype with a few counts. DNA of the CDR3: TGTGCAAGTCGCCCCCCCTCCGACCGAAAATCTTATGGCTACACCTTC. Translated: CASRPPSDRKSYGYTF. The chain joins TRBV12-2 to TRBJ1-2; the table names TRBD1, a call not compared with the DNA. TRBV12-2 is shown as a pseudogene. The CDR3 sequence is 16 residues long.

This clonotype was observed a handful of times. The rearrangement joins TRBV29-1 to TRBJ2-5; D remains ambiguous. V gave up 7 bases and J gave up 5 bases, with 11 bases separating them. CDR3 length: 11 amino acids. The germline gives CDR1 SQVTM, CDR2 ANQGSEA. CDR3: CSARAGETQYF. CDR3 nucleotides: TGCAGCGCTCGGGCCGGGGAGACCCAGTACTTC.

This clonotype was detected a few times. The chain couples TRBV30 to TRBJ1-4; D gene ambiguous. Germline values: CDR1 GTSNPN, CDR2 SVGIG (reference sequence). This CDR3 has 14 residues. Trimming removed 0 bases from V and 8 bases from J, with 13 bases in between. The CDR3, as DNA: TGTGCCTGGAGTGTCGGGGTTATCGGCGAAAAACTGTTTTTT. Translated: CAWSVGVIGEKLFF.

This clonotype was recorded many times. The chain is built from TRBV6-5 and TRBJ1-4; TRBD1 is a possible D gene (6 bases). Trimming shortened V by 5 bases and J by 6 bases, and 10 bases separated the two germline ends. CDR1 is MNHEY and CDR2 is SVGAGI in the germline V gene. The CDR3 totals 13 residues. DNA for the CDR3: TGTGCCAGCAGTCGTAGGGGGGATGAAAAACTGTTTTTT. Amino acid sequence: CASSRRGDEKLFF.

The rearrangement joins TRBV12-2 to TRBJ1-1; no DNA check was done on the table's D call, TRBD1. TRBV12-2 corresponds to a pseudogene. The CDR3 consists of 12 residues. The DNA of the CDR3 is TGTGCAAGTCGCTTGGGACAGCGAGAAGCTTTCTTT. Its protein is CASRLGQREAFF.

A few counts support this clonotype. V is TRBV4-3 and J is TRBJ1-2; D gene ambiguous. Between the trimmed V and J ends, which lost 3 bases and 1 base, there was a span of 18 bases. In germline, CDR1 is LGHNA, CDR2 YSLEER. The CDR3 contains 17 residues. CDR3 bases: TGCGCCAGCAGCCACCTCCTTTCGGGCGCTAATAACTATGGCTACACCTTC. Residues: CASSHLLSGANNYGYTF.

In this sample, this clonotype turned up a few times. The V gene is TRBV20-1, the J gene TRBJ2-2; 9 positions match TRBD2. Looked up from germline, CDR1 is DFQATT and CDR2 is SNEGSKA (reference sequence). CDR3 length: 16 residues. Germline trimming cut 6 bases from V and 2 bases from J; bases unmatched to any gene: 10. The DNA of the CDR3 is TGCAGTGCCCCGCTCCCAGCGGGGGGTAACACCGGGGAGCTGTTTTTT. Translation: CSAPLPAGGNTGELFF.

The V gene is TRBV7-9, the J gene TRBJ2-3, with a possible D match to TRBD1 (5 bases). CDR3 size: 15 residues. Germline lookup yields CDR1 SEHNR and CDR2 FQNEAQ (reference sequence). Trimming left V 5 bases short and J 3 bases short, with 15 bases between. The CDR3 reads CASSGTPQGTDTQYF. Here the CDR3 DNA reads TGTGCCAGCAGCGGCACCCCGCAGGGTACAGATACGCAGTATTTT.